This T cell receptor (beta chain) stems from a study of blood T cells in healthy people across ages. The second PCR ran 7 to 11 cycles with a sample-barcoded 5' primer and J-beta primers. A single record per CDR3 protein comes from TCRdb applying MiXCR to the 5' RACE reads. The sample holds around 1,000,000 distinct CDR3 sequences; about 25% are singletons and the top ten take about 0.8%. This clonotype was seen only a few times. The CDR3 is made up of 12 amino acids. The germline V gene encodes CDR1 DFQATT and CDR2 SNEGSKA (reference sequence). V lost 3 bases and J lost 7, with 12 bases in between. The sample was also linked to a second study, of T cells of mothers and their children. That report notes: Slightly higher but non-significant overlap marked related mother-child pairs versus unrelated pairs.

The chain employs TRBV20-1 and TRBJ1-1; D perhaps matches TRBD1 (6 bases). Sequencing was performed on blood. The source is a girl aged 2-10 years in good health. The CDR3 loop is CSASHDRYEAFF. DNA for the CDR3: TGCAGTGCTAGCCACGACAGGTATGAAGCTTTCTTT.